This T cell receptor (beta chain) was sequenced during a study of blood T cell repertoires in COVID-19. The overall study: Samples of COVID-19 (acute and convalescent) were obtained from the United States, Italy and Spain.

The study assigned cohorts using participant-reported clinical history. Germline V gives CDR1 SGHRS, CDR2 YFSETQ. The V end lost 7 bases, the J end lost 3 bases, and 13 bases lay between the germline ends. The CDR3 length is 13 residues. Original methodology: Amplifying reference gene primers gave estimates of nucleated cell counts. Sequenced by immunoSEQ multiplex PCR; TCRdb stores in-frame clones only, minus some. The DNA was the basis for D and trimming; V, J and clone size are from that table. The sample lists around 270,000 clones, 80% to 90% seen once, with roughly 3% in the top ten. The chain uses TRBV5-1 and TRBJ1-1; D perhaps matches TRBD1 (6 bases). The receptor comes from a woman in her thirties or forties who had been exposed to COVID-19. Sequenced: PBMCs or T cells enriched from blood (not recorded which). In DNA form, the CDR3 reads TGCGCCAGCCAACAGGGAGCCTACACTGAAGCTTTCTTT. Translated, it gives CASQQGAYTEAFF. Variable domain in full (rest from reference TRBV5-1 and TRBJ1-1): KAGVTQTPRYLIKTRGQQVTLSCSPISGHRSVSWYQQTPGQGLQFLFEYFSETQRNKGNFPGRFSGRQFSNSRSEMNVSTLELGDSALYLCASQQGAYTEAFFGQGTRLTVV.